Below are 26 T cell receptor beta chains sequenced from a single sample in a study of T cells in Graves' hyperthyroidism and ophthalmopathy. Researchers amplified the TCR beta CDR3 regions from RNA transcripts. The primer set for the first-round RT-PCR of the TCR CDR3 was HTBI. TCRdb reprocessed the multiplex PCR reads via MiXCR and lists one record per CDR3 protein. The sample consists of under 350,000 distinct CDR3 sequences, approximately 15% of them appearing once. The sequenced sample consisted of blood. Receptors originate from a woman in her forties with Graves' ophthalmopathy.

The V gene is TRBV7-9, the J gene TRBJ2-7; either TRBD1 or TRBD2 may supply D (5 bases each). Germline values: CDR1 SEHNR, CDR2 FQNEAQ (reference sequence). Trimming took 4 bases from V and 7 from J, leaving 14 bases between them. This CDR3 spans 13 amino acids. CDR3 amino acids: CASSWDGVREQYF. Here the CDR3 DNA reads TGTGCCAGCAGCTGGGACGGGGTACGGGAGCAGTACTTC.

This clonotype was picked up many times. V gene TRBV4-2 combines with J gene TRBJ2-7; weak D call: TRBD1 (6 bases). Trimming removed 0 bases from V and 2 bases from J, with 20 bases in between. The germline CDR1 and CDR2 sequences are LGHNA and YNFKEQ. CDR3 length equals 18 residues. The CDR3 protein is CASSQEQPRGDLTYEQYF. CDR3 in DNA: TGTGCCAGCAGCCAAGAACAACCCAGGGGAGACCTAACCTACGAGCAGTACTTC.

CDR3 protein: CATSDWTDGNIQYF. In nucleotides, the CDR3 is TGTGCCACCAGTGATTGGACAGATGGGAACATTCAGTACTTC. The chain recombines TRBV24-1 with TRBJ2-4, with a weak D call TRBD1 (6 bases). The CDR3 is 14 amino acids. Germline CDR1 and CDR2: KGHDR and SFDVKD. V was pared by 2 bases and J by 7 bases, with 11 bases between.

This clonotype has a handful of counts. A read error is likely, as this CDR3 ends without the conserved phenylalanine or tryptophan. In nucleotides, the CDR3 is TGTGCCAGCAGTTACGTCGGCAGGGAGCCCTACGAGCAGTACCTC. Its translation is CASSYVGREPYEQYL. The chain carries TRBV6-5 and TRBJ2-7; D is perhaps TRBD1 or TRBD2 (5 bases each). This CDR3 region has 15 residues. Germline assignment: CDR1 MNHEY and CDR2 SVGAGI. V shed 2 bases and J shed 2 bases, with 13 bases lying between them.

This clonotype was seen at least ten times. The gene calls are TRBV28 and TRBJ2-1, with 7 bases aligning to TRBD2. Unmatched junction bases numbered 9, after V lost 3 bases and J lost 4 bases. The germline CDR1 and CDR2 sequences are MDHEN and SYDVKM. The CDR3 consists of 16 residues. The CDR3 loop is CASSFVLGGRYNEQFF. The DNA for the CDR3 is TGTGCCAGCAGTTTCGTTTTGGGCGGGAGATACAATGAGCAGTTCTTC.

The chain joins TRBV6-5 to TRBJ1-4; 9 nucleotides agree with TRBD1. V shed 2 bases, J shed 1 base, and the junction held 11 bases outside the gene matches. CDR1 and CDR2 (germline): MNHEY, SVGAGI. This CDR3 comprises 19 residues. CDR3 DNA: TGTGCCAGCAGTTACCGTCCCGGGACAGGGATTTTAACTAATGAAAAACTGTTTTTT. Encoded protein: CASSYRPGTGILTNEKLFF.

The V gene is TRBV18, the J gene TRBJ1-1; a possible D gene is TRBD1 (6 bases). Per the germline V gene, CDR1 is KGHSH and CDR2 is LQKENI. This CDR3 contains 15 residues. Trimming pared 4 bases from V and 1 base from J, leaving 13 bases between. CDR3 DNA sequence: TGTGCCAGCTCACGTGCTACAGGGCAGAACACTGAAGCTTTCTTT. It is translated as CASSRATGQNTEAFF.

This clonotype was picked up a small number of times. The chain employs TRBV5-1 and TRBJ2-2; tentatively, D is TRBD1 (5 bases). The V end was cut by 7 bases, the J end by 2 bases, with 15 bases between. This CDR3 region has 15 residues. The germline V gene encodes CDR1 SGHRS and CDR2 YFSETQ. CDR3 region: CASSGWTPNTGELFF. The DNA of the CDR3 is TGCGCCAGCTCTGGTTGGACACCTAACACCGGGGAGCTGTTTTTT.

This clonotype was picked up many times. V usage is TRBV3-1 and J usage is TRBJ1-1, with no clear D. This CDR3 region has 12 residues. Looked up from germline, CDR1 is LGHDT and CDR2 is YNNKEL (reference sequence). The germline V and J ends were trimmed by 2 bases and 6 bases, with 7 bases remaining between them. The CDR3, as DNA: TGTGCCAGCAGCCAATTGCCAGCTGAAGCTTTCTTT. It codes for CASSQLPAEAFF.

This clonotype showed up many times. The J gene is TRBJ1-4, the V gene TRBV6-6; D may be TRBD1 (5 bases). In germline, CDR1 is MNHNY, CDR2 SVGAGI (reference sequence). Trimming pared 0 bases from V and 8 bases from J, leaving 10 bases between. The CDR3 spans 14 residues. Here the CDR3 reads CASSYSGGGEKLFF. Written as DNA, the CDR3 is TGTGCCAGCAGTTACTCCGGGGGTGGGGAAAAACTGTTTTTT.

This clonotype has at least ten counts. This sequence joins TRBV11-3 and TRBJ2-1; 11 bases align to TRBD1. V was clipped by 4 bases and J by 9 bases; unmatched bases: 2. Germline V gene data show CDR1 as SGHNT and CDR2 as YENEEA. CDR3 size: 13 residues. CDR3 sequence (DNA): TGTGCCAGCAGCTCGGACAGGGGGCTTGAGCAGTTCTTC. Translated, it gives CASSSDRGLEQFF. The variable domain in full, with the rest retrieved from reference TRBV11-3 and TRBJ2-1, is EAGVVQSPRYKIIEKKQPVAFWCNPISGHNTLYWYLQNLGQGPELLIRYENEEAVDDSQLPKDRFSAERLKGVDSTLKIQPAELGDSAVYLCASSSDRGLEQFFGPGTRLTVL.

There are many counts of this clonotype. The chain is built from TRBV6-1 and TRBJ1-1; D not certain. The CDR3 is 17 residues long. V shed 0 bases and J shed 0 bases, with 14 bases lying between them. Germline CDR1 reads MNHNS; CDR2 reads SASEGT. The CDR3 DNA reads TGTGCCAGCAGTGAAGCGAGGGTGGATGGGATGAACACTGAAGCTTTCTTT. Its translation: CASSEARVDGMNTEAFF.

This clonotype was detected ten times or more. The chain links TRBV28 to TRBJ1-1, with D perhaps TRBD1 (6 bases). Germline values: CDR1 MDHEN, CDR2 SYDVKM. V gave up 4 bases and J gave up 1 base, with 13 bases separating them. The CDR3 is made up of 15 amino acids. CDR3 sequence reads: CASSSPGGKNTEAFF. CDR3 in DNA: TGTGCCAGCAGTTCACCCGGGGGCAAGAACACTGAAGCTTTCTTT.

This clonotype appeared many times. The chain has TRBV11-3 and TRBJ2-5; no clear D gene. Trimming took off 4 bases at V and 5 bases at J, with 11 bases between the two ends. This CDR3 has 13 residues. Germline CDR1 is SGHNT and CDR2 is YENEEA. The CDR3 bases are TGTGCCAGCAGCTCGAGGAGCGAGGAGACCCAGTACTTC. Translated, it gives CASSSRSEETQYF.

In its sample, this clonotype was seen many times. V gene TRBV6-2 or TRBV6-3 combines with J gene TRBJ2-7, with unresolved D. Trimming left V 0 bases short and J 3 bases short, with 9 bases between. Germline-derived CDR1 and CDR2 are MNHEY and SVGEGT. The CDR3 contains 14 residues. As DNA, the CDR3 is TGTGCCAGCAGTTACTCGACTTGGGGCTACGAGCAGTACTTC. This gives the protein CASSYSTWGYEQYF.

There are many counts of this clonotype. The chain carries TRBV30 and TRBJ2-5; the D gene is possibly TRBD2 (7 bases). With 1 base removed from V and 1 base from J, the gap between germline ends came to 10 bases. Germline V gene sequence: CDR1 GTSNPN, CDR2 SVGIG (reference sequence). The CDR3 spans 14 residues. In nucleotides, the CDR3 is TGTGCCTGGAGTGAGGGAGGGGGCCAAGAGACCCAGTACTTC. It yields the protein CAWSEGGGQETQYF.

This clonotype has at least ten counts. V gene TRBV7-2 combines with J gene TRBJ1-3; D is undetermined. Germline V gives CDR1 SGHTA, CDR2 FQGNSA. V dropped 7 bases and J dropped 9 bases, with 13 bases sitting between them. This CDR3 is 12 amino acids long. CDR3 protein: CASTPSRGTIYF. CDR3 sequence (DNA): TGTGCCAGCACCCCAAGCCGTGGCACCATATATTTT. The variable domain in full, with the rest retrieved from reference TRBV7-2 and TRBJ1-3, is GAGVSQSPSNKVTEKGKDVELRCDPISGHTALYWYRQSLGQGLEFLIYFQGNSAPDKSGLPSDRFSAERTGGSVSTLTIQRTQQEDSAVYLCASTPSRGTIYFGEGSWLTVV.

The sample holds a few counts of this clonotype. This chain links TRBV20-1 with TRBJ2-5, with D possibly being TRBD1 (6 bases). Germline V gives CDR1 DFQATT, CDR2 SNEGSKA (reference sequence). The CDR3 consists of 14 residues. Trimming pared 0 bases from V and 7 bases from J, leaving 15 bases between. DNA of the CDR3: TGCAGTGCTAGAGATAAGGGGGTAGTGGGGACCCAGTACTTC. Translated: CSARDKGVVGTQYF.

In this sample, this clonotype turned up once. One base away lies a much larger clone, so this may be a sequencing read error. The V and J genes are TRBV20-1 and TRBJ1-5; maybe TRBD1 (6 bases). CDR1 and CDR2 (germline): DFQATT, SNEGSKA (reference sequence). V gave up 5 bases and J gave up 0 bases, with 8 bases separating them. The CDR3 length is 13 residues. The CDR3 here is CSAGGSSNQPQHF. For the CDR3, the DNA is TGCAGTGCTGGGGGCAGTAGCAATCAGCCCCAGCATTTT.

This clonotype was observed at least ten times. V gene TRBV3-1 combines with J gene TRBJ1-1; 9 bases match TRBD1. J was trimmed by 0 bases and V by 6 bases; bases with no gene match: 5. Germline V CDR1 and CDR2: LGHDT, YNNKEL (reference sequence). The CDR3 sequence is 15 residues long. CDR3 protein: CASRQTGGLNTEAFF. The DNA for the CDR3 is TGTGCCAGCAGACAGACAGGGGGGTTGAACACTGAAGCTTTCTTT.

This clonotype showed up many times. V is TRBV11-2 and J is TRBJ2-3; TRBD1 or TRBD2 may be the D gene (6 bases each). The CDR3 length is 15 residues. Looked up from germline, CDR1 is SGHAT and CDR2 is FQNNGV. Trimming pared 4 bases from V and 5 bases from J, leaving 16 bases between. The CDR3: CASSSGGPLGDTQYF. CDR3 coding DNA: TGTGCCAGCAGCTCTGGGGGGCCTCTGGGAGATACGCAGTATTTT. Complete variable domain (other parts from reference TRBV11-2 and TRBJ2-3): EAGVAQSPRYKIIEKRQSVAFWCNPISGHATLYWYQQILGQGPKLLIQFQNNGVVDDSQLPKDRFSAERLKGVDSTLKIQPAKLEDSAVYLCASSSGGPLGDTQYFGPGTRLTVL.

This clonotype appeared a few times. The CDR3 DNA follows: TGTGCCAGCAGCTTTACCGACAGGTCCTACGAGCAGTACTTC. This encodes CASSFTDRSYEQYF. The chain combines TRBV7-9 with TRBJ2-7, with D possibly being TRBD1 (6 bases). Trimming pared 3 bases from V and 1 base from J, leaving 10 bases between. This CDR3 spans 14 amino acids. Germline CDR1 SEHNR, CDR2 FQNEAQ (reference sequence).

This clonotype has ten or more counts. The chain has TRBV7-9 and TRBJ2-7, with 8 bases fitting TRBD1. This CDR3 has 14 amino acids. Germline values: CDR1 SEHNR, CDR2 FQNEAQ (reference sequence). V lost 5 bases to trimming and J lost 2 bases; unmatched junction nucleotides: 5. The CDR3: CASSGETGAYEQYF. The CDR3 DNA follows: TGTGCCAGCAGCGGTGAGACAGGGGCCTACGAGCAGTACTTC.

This clonotype appeared many times. V and J are TRBV28 and TRBJ2-2; TRBD1 matches at 10 bases. J gave up 4 bases and V 5 bases, and 10 bases lay outside the gene matches. The CDR3 length is 17 residues. The germline V gene encodes CDR1 MDHEN and CDR2 SYDVKM. The CDR3 here is CASSPRGGQGFTGELFF. In DNA, the CDR3 is TGTGCCAGCAGTCCCCGGGGGGGACAGGGGTTCACCGGGGAGCTGTTTTTT.

Here the CDR3 DNA reads TGTGCCAGCAGTTTAACTAGCGGGACAGGCGAGCAGTACTTC. It codes for CASSLTSGTGEQYF. This rearrangement joins TRBV27 to TRBJ2-7, with TRBD2 matching 10 bases. The length of the CDR3 is 14 residues. The V gene end was trimmed by 2 bases and the J gene end by 6 bases; junction bases not matched to a gene: 4. Germline V gene data show CDR1 as MNHEY and CDR2 as SMNVEV (reference sequence).

The chain employs TRBV20-1 and TRBJ2-1; D unresolved. This CDR3 is built from 11 residues. Germline V gives CDR1 DFQATT, CDR2 SNEGSKA (reference sequence). The DNA for the CDR3 is TGCGGTGTCTTCCTGTACAATGAGCAGTTCTTC. Amino acids: CGVFLYNEQFF.